Listed below are T cell receptor beta chains from one sample, sequenced in a study of blood T cells in healthy people across ages. Each CDR3 protein gets one entry after TCRdb re-called the 5' RACE reads with MiXCR. The table shows around 790,000 distinct CDR3 sequences, with under 45% occurring only once. Material for sequencing was blood. All receptors derive from a man in his 60s in good health. CDR3s include the opening cysteine and the closing phenylalanine or tryptophan. The D gene is left open where the match is weak. Size tells how often a clone was seen (once, few, many) or the class of an expanded clone, and some rows leave it out.

TRBJ1-6	few	TRBV5-6	TRBD1	CASSRRTGNSPLHF	TGTGCCAGCAGCCGTCGGACAGGGAATTCACCCCTCCACTTT
TRBJ2-3	-	TRBV12-3/TRBV12-4	TRBD2	CASSFRLAGVHIDTQYF	TGTGCCAGCAGTTTCCGGCTAGCGGGGGTGCACATCGATACGCAGTATTTT
TRBJ1-2	-	TRBV10-3	-	CAISESGFAYGYTF	TGTGCCATCAGTGAGTCGGGGTTTGCCTATGGCTACACCTTC
TRBJ1-4	-	TRBV30	TRBD1	CAWTRQGVATNEKLFF	TGTGCCTGGACCCGACAGGGGGTAGCGACTAATGAAAAACTGTTTTTT
TRBJ2-3	few	TRBV20-1	-	CSASRPLGNTDTQYF	TGCAGTGCTAGTAGACCGTTAGGTAACACAGATACGCAGTATTTT
TRBJ1-5	few	TRBV4-1	-	CASSVGQIESNQPQHF	TGCGCCAGCAGCGTTGGACAGATAGAAAGCAATCAGCCCCAGCATTTT
TRBJ2-7	many	TRBV9	-	CASSVASGSEQYF	TGTGCCAGCAGCGTAGCTTCAGGGTCCGAGCAGTACTTC
TRBJ2-5	few	TRBV7-2	TRBD1	CASSLLTGEKETQYF	TGTGCCAGCAGCTTATTGACAGGGGAGAAAGAGACCCAGTACTTC
TRBJ2-1	-	TRBV4-1	TRBD1	CASSKDRDKSYNEQFF	TGCGCCAGCTCTAAGGACAGGGATAAGTCCTACAATGAGCAGTTCTTC
TRBJ1-1	-	TRBV25-1	-	CASKRIEGQGRTEAFF	TGTGCCAGCAAAAGAATCGAGGGGCAGGGACGAACTGAAGCTTTCTTT
TRBJ2-2	-	TRBV24-1	-	CATSDIPGELFF	TGTGCCACCAGTGATATACCCGGGGAGCTGTTTTTT
TRBJ2-7	few	TRBV29-1	-	CSVDGGWEQYF	TGCAGCGTGGACGGGGGTTGGGAGCAGTACTTC
TRBJ2-1	once	TRBV7-2	TRBD2	CASIGGGRGNEQFF	TGTGCCAGCATTGGCGGGGGGCGGGGGAATGAGCAGTTCTTC
TRBJ2-2	few	TRBV13	-	CASSLGRARELFF	TGTGCCAGCAGCTTAGGCAGGGCGCGGGAGCTGTTTTTT
TRBJ1-1	-	TRBV7-9	-	CASSLTTRYTEAFF	TGTGCCAGCAGCTTGACTACGAGGTACACTGAAGCTTTCTTT
TRBJ1-3	-	TRBV7-2	TRBD1	CASSLRTGGNTIYF	TGTGCCAGCAGCCTTCGGACAGGCGGGAACACCATATATTTT
TRBJ2-1	many	TRBV2	TRBD2	CASSGTSGGYNEQFF	TGTGCCAGCAGTGGCACTAGCGGGGGTTACAATGAGCAGTTCTTC
TRBJ2-7	-	TRBV6-6	-	CVSSFTRSYNEQYF	TGTGTCAGCAGCTTTACCCGCTCCTACAATGAGCAGTACTTC
TRBJ2-6	-	TRBV30	-	CAWSAPTISGDNVLTF	TGTGCCTGGAGTGCCCCTACAATCTCTGGGGACAACGTCCTGACTTTC
TRBJ1-2	-	TRBV18	TRBD1	CASSPSEGQAYGYTF	TGTGCCAGCTCACCATCCGAGGGACAGGCCTATGGCTACACCTTC
TRBJ1-2	many	TRBV4-3	-	CASSQGTGNYGYTF	TGCGCCAGCAGCCAAGGGACGGGAAACTATGGCTACACCTTC
TRBJ1-1	-	TRBV20-1	-	CSARSRAGYTEAFF	TGCAGTGCTAGGTCGCGGGCCGGGTACACTGAAGCTTTCTTT